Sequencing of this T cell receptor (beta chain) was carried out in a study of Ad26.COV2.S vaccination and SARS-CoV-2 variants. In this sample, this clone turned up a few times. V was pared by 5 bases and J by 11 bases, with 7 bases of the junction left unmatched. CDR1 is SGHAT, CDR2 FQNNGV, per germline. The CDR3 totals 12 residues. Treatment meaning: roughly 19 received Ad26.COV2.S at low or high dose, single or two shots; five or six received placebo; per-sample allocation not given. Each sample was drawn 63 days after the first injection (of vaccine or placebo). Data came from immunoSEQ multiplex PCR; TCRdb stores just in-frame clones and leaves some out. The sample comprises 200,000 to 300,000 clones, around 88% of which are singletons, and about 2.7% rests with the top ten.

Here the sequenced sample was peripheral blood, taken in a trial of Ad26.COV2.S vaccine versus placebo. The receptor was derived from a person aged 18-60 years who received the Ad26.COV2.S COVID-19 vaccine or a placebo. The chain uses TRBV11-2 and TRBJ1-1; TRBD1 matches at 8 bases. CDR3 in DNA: TGTGCCAGCAGCATGGACAGGGTGATGGCTTTCTTT. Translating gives CASSMDRVMAFF. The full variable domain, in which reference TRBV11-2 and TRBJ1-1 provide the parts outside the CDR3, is EAGVAQSPRYKIIEKRQSVAFWCNPISGHATLYWYQQILGQGPKLLIQFQNNGVVDDSQLPKDRFSAERLKGVDSTLKIQPAKLEDSAVYLCASSMDRVMAFFGQGTRLTVV.